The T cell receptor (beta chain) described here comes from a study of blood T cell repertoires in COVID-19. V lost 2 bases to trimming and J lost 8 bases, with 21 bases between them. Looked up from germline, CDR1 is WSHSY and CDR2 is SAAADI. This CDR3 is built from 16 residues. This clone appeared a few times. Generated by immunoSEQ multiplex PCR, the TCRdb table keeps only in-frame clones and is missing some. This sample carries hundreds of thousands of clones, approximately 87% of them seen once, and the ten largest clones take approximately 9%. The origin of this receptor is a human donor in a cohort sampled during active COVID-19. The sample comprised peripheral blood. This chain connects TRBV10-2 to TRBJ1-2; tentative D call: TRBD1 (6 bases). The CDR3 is CASSEQGTRAGEGYTF. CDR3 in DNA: TGCGCCAGCAGTGAGCAGGGGACACGGGCAGGGGAAGGCTACACCTTC.